This T cell receptor beta chain was obtained from a study of graft-versus-host responses after intestinal transplantation. Some clones are missing from TCRdb's copy, which holds only in-frame ones; the method was immunoSEQ multiplex PCR. The sample yields around 5,000 clones, 27% seen once. By share of the sample, this clone is large (0.1 to 1%). Within the sample, other DNA sequences also encode this same CDR3. Plating of about 200,000 CFSE-labeled responder cells was done together with about 200,000 irradiated, violet-dye-labeled stimulator cells. Germline loops: CDR1 SGDLS, CDR2 YYNGEE. This CDR3 contains 14 residues. V was clipped by 4 bases and J by 7 bases, with 14 bases between them.

This clonotype originated in a human patient who received an intestinal transplant. Sequencing was performed on alloreactive CD8+ T cells from a mixed lymphocyte reaction culture, taken before intestinal transplant. Regarding subset: CFSE-low proliferating T cells sorted from approximately six-day pre-transplant mixed lymphocyte reaction (GvH or HvG direction). V and J are TRBV9 and TRBJ1-4; D may be TRBD1 (5 bases). The CDR3 nucleotides are TGTGCCAGCAGCCCCGAGGGTGGGGGTGAAAAACTGTTTTTT. As protein: CASSPEGGGEKLFF. Full variable domain (remainder filled in from reference TRBV9 and TRBJ1-4): DSGVTQTPKHLITATGQRVTLRCSPRSGDLSVYWYQQSLDQGLQFLIQYYNGEERAKGNILERFSAQQFPDLHSELNLSSLELGDSALYFCASSPEGGGEKLFFGSGTQLSVL.